The next 26 T cell receptor beta chains were all read from a single sample in a study of T-cell reconstitution after alpha-beta-depleted transplantation in children. Unique molecular identifiers were incorporated into the prepared TCRbeta library. TCRdb processed the PCR reads anew with MiXCR; each CDR3 protein has one entry. Of 440,000 or so distinct CDR3 sequences listed, about 45% are singletons. The sequencing used PBMCs, collected before TCRalphabeta/CD19-depleted stem cell transplant. The receptors shown here come from a girl aged 2 to 9 with aplastic anemia, due to receive a stem cell transplant.

This clonotype was detected once. V usage is TRBV28 and J usage is TRBJ2-7; a possible D gene is TRBD1 (5 bases). CDR3 size: 15 residues. Trimming cost V 6 bases and J 1 base, with 16 bases left between them. Per germline, CDR1 MDHEN and CDR2 SYDVKM. This CDR3 reads CASRDEQGWSYEQYF. The CDR3 nucleotides are TGTGCCAGCAGGGACGAGCAGGGATGGTCCTACGAGCAGTACTTC.

V usage is TRBV12-3 or TRBV12-4 and J usage is TRBJ1-5; D call uncertain. V dropped 5 bases and J dropped 5 bases, with 7 bases sitting between them. This CDR3 contains 12 residues. The CDR3 region is CASSEGYQPQHF. For the CDR3, the DNA is TGTGCCAGCAGTGAAGGGTATCAGCCCCAGCATTTT.

This clonotype appeared many times. This chain links TRBV20-1 with TRBJ2-3; TRBD2 agrees at 8 bases. Germline V gives CDR1 DFQATT, CDR2 SNEGSKA (reference sequence). Unmatched junction bases numbered 6, after V lost 3 bases and J lost 10 bases. The CDR3 has 12 amino acids. CDR3 sequence reads: CSASTSGRSQYF. Here the CDR3 DNA reads TGCAGTGCTAGTACTAGCGGACGTTCGCAGTATTTT.

The chain has TRBV9 and TRBJ2-7; possible D gene TRBD2, 6 bases. V lost 0 bases to trimming and J lost 0 bases, with 13 bases between them. The CDR3 extends over 16 amino acids. Germline CDR1 is SGDLS and CDR2 is YYNGEE. The CDR3 reads CASSVGLGFSSYEQYF. CDR3 in DNA: TGTGCCAGCAGCGTAGGACTAGGCTTTAGCTCCTACGAGCAGTACTTC.

The gene calls are TRBV30 and TRBJ2-1; no clear D. This CDR3 contains 11 residues. V lost 3 bases, J lost 9 bases, and 9 bases lay in between. Germline V gene lookup returns CDR1 GTSNPN and CDR2 SVGIG (reference sequence). This chain's CDR3 is CAWSLGSEQFF. The CDR3 nucleotides read TGTGCCTGGAGCCTCGGCTCTGAGCAGTTCTTC.

The sample holds many counts of this clonotype. The V call is TRBV29-1, the J call TRBJ2-1; 8 bases are a match to TRBD2. Germline V gene sequence: CDR1 SQVTM, CDR2 ANQGSEA. This CDR3 has 17 residues. J lost 3 bases, V lost 1 base, and 11 bases had no gene match. The CDR3 DNA sequence: TGCAGCGTTGAAGTCCGGGTCGGGGGGGGCAGCTACAATGAGCAGTTCTTC. As protein: CSVEVRVGGGSYNEQFF.

In its sample, this clonotype was seen a few times. This rearrangement joins TRBV12-3 or TRBV12-4 to TRBJ1-1, with D uncertain. The CDR3 consists of 14 residues. V was shortened by 6 bases and J by 2 bases, with 13 bases between the two germline ends. The CDR3 sequence is CASRFLGRNTEAFF. Written as DNA, the CDR3 is TGTGCCAGCAGATTTTTGGGCCGAAACACTGAAGCTTTCTTT.

The V gene is TRBV7-9, the J gene TRBJ2-1; 8 bases match TRBD1. The CDR3 spans 15 residues. CDR1 is SEHNR and CDR2 is FQNEAQ in the germline V gene (reference sequence). V was pared by 8 bases and J by 0 bases, with 6 bases of the junction left unmatched. The CDR3 spells CASGDRGSSYNEQFF. The DNA for the CDR3 is TGTGCCAGCGGCGACAGGGGTAGCTCCTACAATGAGCAGTTCTTC.

This clonotype was observed many times. The chain employs TRBV7-6 and TRBJ2-7; 7 nucleotides line up with TRBD1. The CDR3 spans 15 residues. CDR1 is SGHVS and CDR2 is FNYEAQ in the germline V gene. J was trimmed by 3 bases and V by 2 bases; bases with no gene match: 7. In DNA, the CDR3 is TGTGCCAGCAGCTTACGCGCACAGGGGTTCTACGAGCAGTACTTC. It is translated as CASSLRAQGFYEQYF.

The V call is TRBV4-3, the J call TRBJ1-4; 8 bases match TRBD1. Germline CDR1 and CDR2: LGHNA and YSLEER. With 1 base clipped from V and 3 bases from J, the junction kept 7 bases outside the gene matches. This CDR3 is built from 17 residues. The CDR3 nucleotides read TGCGCCAGCAGCCAAGGTGGCAGGGGGCGAGCTAATGAAAAACTGTTTTTT. Translated, it gives CASSQGGRGRANEKLFF.

This chain joins TRBV18 and TRBJ2-5; perhaps TRBD2 as D (6 bases). Trimming cost V 4 bases and J 4 bases, with 13 bases left between them. The CDR3 totals 14 residues. CDR1 is KGHSH, CDR2 LQKENI, per germline. The CDR3 protein is CASSRQEGGETQYF. CDR3 DNA: TGTGCCAGCTCACGTCAGGAGGGTGGAGAGACCCAGTACTTC.

V is TRBV7-8 and J is TRBJ2-1; 7 bases align to TRBD2. Germline V gene data show CDR1 as SGHVS and CDR2 as FQNEAQ. The CDR3 covers 14 residues. The trim removed 1 base at V and 5 bases at J, leaving 2 bases unmatched. The CDR3 reads CASSLGRGNNEQFF. The CDR3 bases are TGTGCCAGCAGCTTAGGGCGGGGGAACAATGAGCAGTTCTTC. Using reference TRBV7-8 and TRBJ2-1 for the parts outside the CDR3, the full variable domain is GAGVSQSPRYKVAKRGQDVALRCDPISGHVSLFWYQQALGQGPEFLTYFQNEAQLDKSGLPSDRFFAERPEGSVSTLKIQRTQQEDSAVYLCASSLGRGNNEQFFGPGTRLTVL.

The V call is TRBV28, the J call TRBJ1-5; the D is unclear. V lost 6 bases and J lost 3, with 3 bases in between. This CDR3 region has 11 residues. Germline V lookup: CDR1 MDHEN, CDR2 SYDVKM. The CDR3 here is CASRANQPQHF. The CDR3 DNA follows: TGTGCCAGCAGGGCCAATCAGCCCCAGCATTTT. The variable domain in full, with the rest retrieved from reference TRBV28 and TRBJ1-5, is DVKVTQSSRYLVKRTGEKVFLECVQDMDHENMFWYRQDPGLGLRLIYFSYDVKMKEKGDIPEGYSVSREKKERFSLILESASTNQTSMYLCASRANQPQHFGDGTRLSIL.

The V and J genes are TRBV19 and TRBJ1-1; D is uncertain. Germline CDR1 and CDR2: LNHDA and SQIVND (reference sequence). Trimming took off 2 bases at V and 5 bases at J, with 12 bases between the two ends. This CDR3 contains 14 residues. The DNA for the CDR3 is TGTGCCAGTAGTATAAACCCGGGTGGAACTGAAGCTTTCTTT. As protein: CASSINPGGTEAFF.

This clonotype was counted at least ten times. The V call is TRBV20-1, the J call TRBJ1-5; D is perhaps TRBD1 (5 bases). The germline V gene has CDR1 DFQATT and CDR2 SNEGSKA (reference sequence). V was shortened by 3 bases and J by 2 bases, with 11 bases between the two germline ends. The length of the CDR3 is 14 residues. CDR3: CSASETRGNQPQHF. CDR3 sequence (DNA): TGCAGTGCTAGTGAAACCAGGGGCAATCAGCCCCAGCATTTT.

This clonotype has at least ten counts. The rearrangement uses TRBV7-2 and TRBJ2-4; no clear D gene. Trimming left V 5 bases short and J 5 bases short, with 13 bases between. CDR1 and CDR2 from the germline V gene are SGHTA and FQGNSA. CDR3 length: 14 residues. The CDR3 loop is CASSLSGIENIQYF. CDR3 sequence (DNA): TGTGCCAGCAGCCTATCTGGGATCGAAAACATTCAGTACTTC.

This clonotype appeared many times. V and J are TRBV28 and TRBJ1-3; D unclear. This CDR3 has 14 amino acids. Germline loops: CDR1 MDHEN, CDR2 SYDVKM. Trimming removed 6 bases at V and 0 bases at J, with 9 bases between. CDR3 region: CASSLRNSGNTIYF. The CDR3 DNA is TGTGCCAGCAGCCTCAGGAACTCTGGAAACACCATATATTTT.

Ten or more counts support this clonotype. J is TRBJ2-5 and V is TRBV12-3 or TRBV12-4, with D perhaps matching TRBD1 (7 bases). This CDR3 is 15 amino acids long. The V end lost 3 bases, the J end lost 5 bases, and 16 bases lay between the germline ends. This CDR3 is CASSLVATGRETQYF. For the CDR3, the DNA is TGTGCCAGCAGTTTGGTGGCGACAGGGAGGGAGACCCAGTACTTC.

This clonotype was found many times. The chain links TRBV6-1 to TRBJ2-7, with 8 bases that match TRBD1. CDR1 and CDR2 from the germline V gene are MNHNS and SASEGT. V lost 6 bases to trimming and J lost 7 bases; unmatched junction nucleotides: 11. The CDR3 totals 14 residues. The CDR3 sequence is CASSPGTGRAEQYF. The CDR3 region has the DNA TGTGCCAGCAGCCCCGGGACAGGTCGCGCGGAGCAGTACTTC.

This chain joins TRBV9 and TRBJ2-7; 9 bases agree with TRBD1. Trimming at V came to 3 bases and at J to 6 bases, leaving 7 bases not matched to a gene. Germline assignment: CDR1 SGDLS and CDR2 YYNGEE. This CDR3 has 14 amino acids. The CDR3 DNA reads TGTGCCAGCAGCGCTACCGGGACAGGGCCCGAGCAGTACTTC. This codes for CASSATGTGPEQYF.

The table lists this clonotype with a few counts. This chain uses TRBV6-5 with TRBJ1-2, with D tentatively TRBD1 (5 bases). Trimming pared 2 bases from V and 6 bases from J, leaving 19 bases between. Germline V gene lookup returns CDR1 MNHEY and CDR2 SVGAGI. The CDR3 consists of 16 residues. CDR3 in amino acids: CASSYGAELTIDGYTF. For the CDR3, the DNA is TGTGCCAGCAGTTACGGGGCCGAACTAACTATCGATGGCTACACCTTC.

The CDR3 region is CASSQNSYTDTQYF. The DNA of the CDR3 is TGCGCCAGCAGCCAAAACAGCTACACAGATACGCAGTATTTT. The V and J genes are TRBV4-1 and TRBJ2-3; D gene unclear. Germline V gene sequence: CDR1 MGHRA, CDR2 YSYEKL. This CDR3 has 14 residues. V lost 2 bases and J 2 bases, leaving 8 bases between the germline ends.

The chain combines TRBV12-3 or TRBV12-4 with TRBJ2-4, with 7 bases aligning to TRBD1. After removal of 6 bases from V and 16 bases from J, the junction contained 12 bases not matched to a gene. The CDR3 spans 12 residues. CDR3 coding DNA: TGTGCCAGCAGCAAAGACCGGGACAGAGGATACTTC. This codes for CASSKDRDRGYF.

The genes are TRBV11-1 and TRBJ2-3; TRBD2 matches 9 bases. CDR3 length: 19 amino acids. Germline V gene sequence: CDR1 SGHAT, CDR2 FQDESV (reference sequence). V shed 4 bases, J shed 0 bases, and the junction held 14 bases outside the gene matches. The CDR3 region is CASSSIAGALPFSTDTQYF. The CDR3 DNA reads TGTGCCAGCAGCTCCATAGCGGGGGCCCTCCCTTTTAGCACAGATACGCAGTATTTT.

The chain links TRBV7-9 to TRBJ2-3; the D gene is possibly TRBD2 (6 bases). This CDR3 contains 15 residues. The V and J ends lost 5 bases and 0 bases respectively, with 12 bases between them. CDR1 and CDR2 (germline): SEHNR, FQNEAQ (reference sequence). CDR3: CASSPPGSSTDTQYF. The CDR3 DNA follows: TGTGCCAGCAGCCCCCCCGGGAGTAGCACAGATACGCAGTATTTT.

The V call is TRBV2, the J call TRBJ2-7, with 9 bases that match TRBD1. This CDR3 comprises 12 residues. V shed 8 bases, J shed 6 bases, and the junction held 5 bases outside the gene matches. The germline V gene has CDR1 SNHLY and CDR2 FYNNEI. The CDR3 nucleotides are TGTGCCAGCGGGACAGGGTTTTGCGAGCAGTACTTC. Encoded protein: CASGTGFCEQYF.